The sequence of this T cell receptor beta chain was determined in a study of blood T cells in healthy people across ages. Broader study findings: A roughly linear fall in TCR beta diversity per million T cells was seen with increasing age. A greater number of naive CD4+ cells and higher diversity distinguished long-lived donors from aged donors.

Remarks on this clonotype: Its specificity is unknown.

Alongside a J-beta primer mix, a sample-barcoded 5' primer served in a second PCR lasting about 7 to 11 cycles. Sequencing recovered at least 2.5 million CDR3-containing paired-end reads from each sample. TCRdb reprocessed the 5' RACE reads via MiXCR and lists one record per CDR3 protein. The sample includes 540,000 or so distinct CDR3 sequences, approximately 25% of them seen just once. PBMCs, at least 7 million per sample, were isolated. The source of this sequence is a woman aged 65 to 85 in good health. Sequenced material: blood.

The DNA for the CDR3 is TGCGCCAGCAGCCTCACAGCCAATTCACCCCTCCACTTT. The encoded protein is CASSLTANSPLHF. The rearrangement links TRBV5-1 to TRBJ1-6; D remains unclear. Germline V CDR1 and CDR2: SGHRS, YFSETQ. The CDR3 is 13 residues long. Trimming left V 4 bases short and J 7 bases short, with 9 bases between.